The 24 T cell receptor beta chains reported below all come from one sample, sequenced in a study of a mutant IDH1 vaccine in newly diagnosed glioma. Assay used: immunoSEQ multiplex PCR; TCRdb lists only in-frame clones, some missing. The sample consists of around 89,000 clones, about four fifths of them appearing once. The time point here: baseline, week 1 (first vaccination visit). Treatment denoted: pre-vaccination baseline after standard-of-care therapy. Source: PBMCs, taken from a glioma patient treated with radiotherapy, temozolomide or both. These receptors were obtained from a woman in her forties or fifties with glioma.

V gene TRBV19 combines with J gene TRBJ2-5, with TRBD2 matching 11 bases. V lost 3 bases to trimming and J lost 3 bases; unmatched junction nucleotides: 15. The CDR3 is 19 residues long. CDR1 and CDR2 from the germline V gene are LNHDA and SQIVND (reference sequence). The CDR3 bases are TGTGCCAGTAGTATCTACCCCACTTTTCGTAGCGGGGGGGAAGAGACCCAGTACTTC. Its translation: CASSIYPTFRSGGEETQYF.

J is TRBJ1-2 and V is TRBV7-9; perhaps TRBD1 as D (5 bases). The CDR3 loop spans 12 amino acids. The germline gives CDR1 SEHNR, CDR2 FQNEAQ (reference sequence). V lost 6 bases and J lost 8, with 13 bases in between. CDR3 loop: CASSLPQGGYTF. DNA for the CDR3: TGTGCCAGCAGTTTACCCCAGGGCGGCTACACCTTC.

This chain links TRBV4-1 with TRBJ2-1; 10 bases match TRBD2. Germline-derived CDR1 and CDR2 are MGHRA and YSYEKL. The V and J ends lost 8 bases and 8 bases, in that order; junction bases with no gene match: 12. The CDR3 runs 15 residues. The CDR3 is CASRGVAGGGDEQFF. The CDR3, as DNA: TGCGCCAGCCGCGGGGTAGCGGGGGGAGGCGATGAGCAGTTCTTC.

This clone was seen a single time. This chain links TRBV19 with TRBJ1-5; 7 bases are shared with TRBD1. Germline CDR1 and CDR2: LNHDA and SQIVND (reference sequence). This CDR3 has 13 residues. V was pared by 2 bases and J by 6 bases, with 1 base of the junction left unmatched. The CDR3 DNA is TGTGCCAGTAGTATAAGGGGGCCTCAGCCCCAGCATTTT. This encodes CASSIRGPQPQHF.

The V call is TRBV14, the J call TRBJ1-4; D remains ambiguous. Germline-derived CDR1 and CDR2 are SGHDN and FVKESK. This CDR3 is 14 amino acids long. Trimming took 3 bases from V and 8 from J, leaving 13 bases between them. The CDR3 bases are TGTGCCAGCAGCCAGGCGGGCAGAGTAGAAAAACTGTTTTTT. Amino acid sequence: CASSQAGRVEKLFF.

V and J are TRBV14 and TRBJ1-6; D is ambiguous. The CDR3 runs to 12 residues. V was pared by 6 bases and J by 7 bases, with 7 bases between. Germline values: CDR1 SGHDN, CDR2 FVKESK. CDR3 nucleotides: TGTGCCAGCAGTACGTGGAATTCACCCCTCCACTTT. Translated: CASSTWNSPLHF.

J is TRBJ1-1 and V is TRBV7-2; 10 bases line up with TRBD1. Germline trimming cut 4 bases from V and 6 bases from J; bases unmatched to any gene: 8. Germline loops: CDR1 SGHTA, CDR2 FQGNSA. CDR3 length equals 15 residues. The CDR3 DNA sequence: TGTGCCAGCAGCTCCCCGGGACAGGGGAGGGCTGAAGCTTTCTTT. The encoded protein is CASSSPGQGRAEAFF.

This clone was observed once. The genes are TRBV9 and TRBJ2-5; D is undetermined. The germline CDR1 and CDR2 sequences are SGDLS and YYNGEE. The CDR3 has 15 amino acids. V lost 2 bases and J 0 bases, leaving 11 bases between the germline ends. The CDR3 DNA reads as TGTGCCAGCAGCGTGAGAGATTCGTACCAAGAGACCCAGTACTTC. Translating it yields CASSVRDSYQETQYF.

V and J are TRBV6-4 and TRBJ1-5; D may be TRBD1 (6 bases). Germline V gives CDR1 MRHNA, CDR2 SNTAGT. This CDR3 has 13 amino acids. V lost 5 bases and J 3 bases, leaving 8 bases between the germline ends. CDR3 amino acids: CASSQGTNQPQHF. The CDR3 nucleotides read TGTGCCAGCAGTCAGGGGACCAATCAGCCCCAGCATTTT.

This clone was recorded once. The chain has TRBV11-3 and TRBJ2-7; D not certain. Germline CDR1 is SGHNT and CDR2 is YENEEA. The length of the CDR3 is 15 residues. V was pared by 5 bases and J by 0 bases, with 14 bases between. CDR3 protein: CASSPRGGSSYEQYF. The CDR3 region has the DNA TGTGCCAGCAGCCCCCGAGGCGGTTCCTCCTACGAGCAGTACTTC.

The CDR3 spells CASSENRGRGYTF. The CDR3 DNA reads as TGTGCCAGCAGCGAGAACAGGGGACGCGGCTACACCTTC. The chain joins TRBV2 to TRBJ1-2, with 7 bases identical to TRBD1. Germline loops: CDR1 SNHLY, CDR2 FYNNEI. This CDR3 region has 13 residues. V lost 6 bases to trimming and J lost 8 bases; unmatched junction nucleotides: 9. The full variable domain, in which reference TRBV2 and TRBJ1-2 provide the parts outside the CDR3, is EPEVTQTPSHQVTQMGQEVILRCVPISNHLYFYWYRQILGQKVEFLVSFYNNEISEKSEIFDDQFSVERPDGSNFTLKIRSTKLEDSAMYFCASSENRGRGYTFGSGTRLTVV.

This chain connects TRBV18 to TRBJ1-4, with D unresolved. The V and J ends lost 0 bases and 7 bases respectively, with 9 bases between them. Germline values: CDR1 KGHSH, CDR2 LQKENI. The CDR3 has 14 residues. CDR3 sequence: CASSPPGVVEKLFF. The DNA for the CDR3 is TGTGCCAGCTCACCACCCGGGGTCGTTGAAAAACTGTTTTTT.

The chain employs TRBV30 and TRBJ1-5; the D is unclear. Trimming cost V 5 bases and J 0 bases, with 14 bases left between them. This CDR3 is 15 amino acids long. Germline V gene data show CDR1 as GTSNPN and CDR2 as SVGIG (reference sequence). The CDR3 loop reads CAWGGGSFSNQPQHF. The DNA for the CDR3 is TGTGCCTGGGGAGGAGGGTCCTTTAGCAATCAGCCCCAGCATTTT.

There are a few counts of this clone. The chain uses TRBV9 and TRBJ1-1, with no clear D. CDR1 SGDLS and CDR2 YYNGEE come from the germline V gene. The CDR3 has 14 amino acids. The ends were cut back, 4 bases at V and 2 bases at J, with 12 bases in the middle. CDR3 sequence (DNA): TGTGCCAGCAGCTCAGGACGGACTAACACTGAAGCTTTCTTT. This translates into CASSSGRTNTEAFF.

The genes are TRBV9 and TRBJ2-3; D perhaps matches TRBD1 (6 bases). Germline V CDR1 and CDR2: SGDLS, YYNGEE. The CDR3 spans 14 residues. The germline V and J ends were trimmed by 7 bases and 0 bases, with 12 bases remaining between them. DNA for the CDR3: TGTGCCAGCTCGACAGGTTCTAGCACAGATACGCAGTATTTT. Its protein product is CASSTGSSTDTQYF.

V gene TRBV5-1 combines with J gene TRBJ2-7; D is uncertain. The germline V gene encodes CDR1 SGHRS and CDR2 YFSETQ. Trimming shortened V by 0 bases and J by 7 bases, and 11 bases separated the two germline ends. CDR3 length equals 13 residues. The CDR3 region has the DNA TGCGCCAGCAGCTTGGGCGCGGATCGAGAGCAGTACTTC. Amino acid sequence: CASSLGADREQYF.

The genes are TRBV6-1 and TRBJ1-5; no clear D. Germline V gene data show CDR1 as MNHNS and CDR2 as SASEGT. The CDR3 is 11 residues long. Trimming took 3 bases from V and 9 from J, leaving 6 bases between them. The CDR3 loop is CASSDKGPQHF. CDR3 sequence (DNA): TGTGCCAGCAGTGATAAGGGGCCCCAGCATTTT.

CDR3 loop: CASSSHDRDEQYF. The CDR3 DNA follows: TGTGCCAGCAGTTCTCACGACAGGGACGAGCAGTACTTC. The genes are TRBV6-5 and TRBJ2-7, with 7 bases aligning to TRBD1. This CDR3 comprises 13 residues. CDR1 is MNHEY, CDR2 SVGAGI, per germline. With V trimmed by 4 bases and J by 5 bases, 5 bases remained unmatched.

The V and J genes are TRBV25-1 and TRBJ1-4; 8 bases line up with TRBD1. Unmatched junction bases numbered 9, after V lost 5 bases and J lost 7 bases. The CDR3 length is 15 residues. The germline CDR1 and CDR2 sequences are MGHDK and SYGVNS. The CDR3 DNA sequence: TGTGCCAGCAGTAAGCGGACAGGGAGGATTGAAAAACTGTTTTTT. Its translation: CASSKRTGRIEKLFF.

The chain recombines TRBV9 with TRBJ2-5; unclear D gene. Trimming cost V 2 bases and J 5 bases, with 13 bases left between them. In germline, CDR1 is SGDLS, CDR2 YYNGEE. The CDR3 covers 14 residues. The CDR3: CASSVFPSWETQYF. CDR3 DNA sequence: TGTGCCAGCAGCGTTTTCCCCAGTTGGGAGACCCAGTACTTC.

The CDR3 sequence: CASSERTGGPYEQYF. The CDR3, as DNA: TGTGCCAGCAGCGAACGGACAGGCGGACCCTACGAGCAGTACTTC. J is TRBJ2-7 and V is TRBV5-8, with 7 bases identical to TRBD1. Trimming cost V 4 bases and J 2 bases; bases outside gene matches: 9. Germline V gene sequence: CDR1 SGHTS, CDR2 YDEGEE. The CDR3 extends over 15 amino acids. Supplemented by reference TRBV5-8 and TRBJ2-7, the full variable domain reads EAGVTQSPTHLIKTRGQQATLRCSPISGHTSVYWYQQALGLGLQFLLWYDEGEERNRGNFPPRFSGRQFPNYSSELNVNALELEDSALYLCASSERTGGPYEQYFGPGTRLTVT.

V is TRBV9 and J is TRBJ1-5; D is unclear. Germline CDR1 reads SGDLS; CDR2 reads YYNGEE. The germline V and J ends were trimmed by 3 bases and 6 bases, with 16 bases remaining between them. The CDR3 runs to 15 residues. CDR3 residues: CASSAGGQVSQPQHF. The CDR3 DNA sequence: TGTGCCAGCAGCGCAGGAGGGCAGGTTAGTCAGCCCCAGCATTTT.

This chain connects TRBV5-4 to TRBJ1-1; no definite D call. Germline loops: CDR1 SGHNT, CDR2 YYREEE (reference sequence). V was clipped by 4 bases and J by 5 bases, with 18 bases between them. CDR3 length: 15 amino acids. CDR3 protein: CASSLKYGDLTEAFF. The CDR3 DNA reads as TGTGCCAGCAGCCTAAAGTACGGTGACCTGACTGAAGCTTTCTTT.

Remarks on this clone: This sample also contains other DNA sequences that code for the same CDR3. J is TRBJ2-5 and V is TRBV2; 7 nucleotides align to TRBD1. The CDR3 is 13 amino acids. Germline V gives CDR1 SNHLY, CDR2 FYNNEI. Trimming at V came to 5 bases and at J to 2 bases, leaving 2 bases not matched to a gene. CDR3 region: CASSRDRQETQYF. In nucleotides, the CDR3 is TGTGCCAGCAGTCGGGACAGACAAGAGACCCAGTACTTC.